This T cell receptor (beta chain) is drawn from a study of cytomegalovirus exposure and HLA in healthy donors. Turning to the study itself: The approximately 120 validation repertoires were reported in a later analysis to have been generated on the same platform as the roughly 680 first-cohort repertoires.

TCRdb keeps only in-frame clones here, not all; method: immunoSEQ multiplex PCR. The table records under 140,000 clones, roughly 90% of them present only once. Whole-study results and caveats: Altogether, 150 to 200 TCR beta chains were recorded as cytomegalovirus-associated. Confirmation in vitro established that a few CMV-associated chains were specific for CMV antigens. Reportedly, cytomegalovirus status was diagnosed with high sensitivity and specificity.

CDR3 length: 12 amino acids. V dropped 3 bases and J dropped 4; count of bases not matched to a gene: 2. CDR1 and CDR2 from the germline V gene are GTSNPN and SVGIG (reference sequence). Worth noting for this clone: Its target is unknown.

The genes are TRBV30 and TRBJ2-5; 7 nucleotides agree with TRBD1. Sequenced input: PBMCs. This TCR derives from a woman aged 18-29 years in good health and CMV-seronegative. In DNA, the CDR3 is TGTGCCTGGAGGACAGGGCCAGAGACCCAGTACTTC. Amino acids: CAWRTGPETQYF.